This T cell receptor beta chain was retrieved from a study of T cell responses to AZD1222 COVID-19 vaccine. V lost 6 bases to trimming and J lost 0 bases, with 13 bases between them. The CDR3 length is 15 residues. Germline V gene data show CDR1 as KGHSY and CDR2 as FQNENV. The data were produced by immunoSEQ multiplex PCR, yet TCRdb's version contains in-frame clones alone and is incomplete. Of about 94,000 clones detected, around nine tenths appear once; the ten largest clones hold around 10%. The rearrangement joins TRBV16 to TRBJ2-3; D uncertain. Sequenced here: peripheral blood, sampled 28 days after the second AZD1222 dose. This TCR was recovered from an adult who received the AZD1222 COVID-19 vaccine. The CDR3 DNA is TGTGCCAGCAGTCTTACACGTACTAGCACAGATACGCAGTATTTT. As protein: CASSLTRTSTDTQYF.